There are a few counts of the clone carrying this T cell receptor beta chain. As yet, its antigen is unknown. A process of 5'RACE template switching, which added a universal primer site and UMIs, was used to make TCR cDNA. TCRdb analysed the 5' RACE reads with MiXCR anew, one entry per CDR3 protein. The sample contains about 340,000 distinct CDR3 sequences, around 3.9% of which appear only once. This specimen belongs to a study of T cells after yellow fever vaccination. Overall study: Fractions of low cell number were prepared using SMART-Seq v4 Ultra Low Input.

The CDR3 spans 16 residues. Germline V gene lookup returns CDR1 SEHNR and CDR2 FQNEAQ (reference sequence). Trimming took off 4 bases at V and 5 bases at J, with 18 bases between the two ends. The study's findings and limits: Subsequent to the booster, the majority of primary-vaccination clones reappeared (roughly 97% CD4, around 90% CD8). Shared CD4/CD8 clonotypes were a small share, likely from convergent recombination.

The clonotype originates from a man aged 18 to 30 who received the YFV17D yellow fever vaccine. The source material was PBMCs, sampled 5 days after the yellow fever booster vaccination. The rearrangement joins TRBV7-9 to TRBJ2-1; the D call may be TRBD1 or TRBD2 (6 bases each). The CDR3 loop reads CASSSRGRFYDNEQFF. The DNA of the CDR3 is TGTGCCAGCAGCTCCCGGGGGCGATTTTACGACAATGAGCAGTTCTTC.